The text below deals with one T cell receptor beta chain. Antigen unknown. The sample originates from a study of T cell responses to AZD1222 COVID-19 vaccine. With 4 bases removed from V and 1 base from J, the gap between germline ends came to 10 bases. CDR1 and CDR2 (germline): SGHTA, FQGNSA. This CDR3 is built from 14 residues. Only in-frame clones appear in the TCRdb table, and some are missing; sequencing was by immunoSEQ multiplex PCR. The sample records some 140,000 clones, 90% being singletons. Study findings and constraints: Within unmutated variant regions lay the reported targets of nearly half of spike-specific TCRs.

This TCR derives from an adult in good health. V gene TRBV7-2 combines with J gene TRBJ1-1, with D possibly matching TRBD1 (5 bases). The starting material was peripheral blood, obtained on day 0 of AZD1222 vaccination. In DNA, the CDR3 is TGTGCCAGCAGCTACGGGACGGCGAACACTGAAGCTTTCTTT. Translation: CASSYGTANTEAFF. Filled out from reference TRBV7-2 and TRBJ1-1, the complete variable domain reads GAGVSQSPSNKVTEKGKDVELRCDPISGHTALYWYRQSLGQGLEFLIYFQGNSAPDKSGLPSDRFSAERTGGSVSTLTIQRTQQEDSAVYLCASSYGTANTEAFFGQGTRLTVV.